The 27 T cell receptor beta chains reported below all come from one sample, sequenced in a study of blood T cell repertoires in COVID-19. Generated by immunoSEQ multiplex PCR, the TCRdb table keeps only in-frame clones and is missing some. The sample contains more than 45,000 clones, approximately 91% of which appear only once. The sample comprised peripheral blood. These receptors all stem from a woman older than 75 with acute or convalescent COVID-19.

The CDR3 loop is CASSLQRGAYEQYF. The CDR3 DNA is TGTGCCAGCAGTCTCCAGCGGGGAGCCTACGAGCAGTACTTC. V and J are TRBV6-5 and TRBJ2-7; 7 nucleotides agree with TRBD2. Germline V gene sequence: CDR1 MNHEY, CDR2 SVGAGI. The CDR3 extends over 14 amino acids. The trim removed 5 bases at V and 2 bases at J, leaving 6 bases unmatched.

V is TRBV4-1 and J is TRBJ1-4; unclear D gene. The CDR3 is made up of 16 amino acids. Trimming cost V 1 base and J 0 bases, with 9 bases left between them. Germline V gene data show CDR1 as MGHRA and CDR2 as YSYEKL. DNA for the CDR3: TGCGCCAGCAGCCAAGCTCAGAGGGCAACTAATGAAAAACTGTTTTTT. The encoded protein is CASSQAQRATNEKLFF.

The chain employs TRBV7-8 and TRBJ2-7, with D possibly being TRBD1 (6 bases). CDR3 length equals 15 residues. Germline CDR1 and CDR2: SGHVS and FQNEAQ. Trimming stripped 5 bases from V and 3 bases from J, with 17 bases between. The CDR3, as DNA: TGTGCCAGCAGCAAACCCCCGACAGGATACTACGAGCAGTACTTC. It yields the protein CASSKPPTGYYEQYF.

The chain carries TRBV7-2 and TRBJ2-7, with 8 bases aligning to TRBD2. The CDR3 is made up of 14 amino acids. V lost 6 bases to trimming and J lost 6 bases; unmatched junction nucleotides: 10. The germline V gene has CDR1 SGHTA and CDR2 FQGNSA. The CDR3 DNA follows: TGTGCCAGCAGTCAGTCGGGACTAGGCGTCGAGCAGTACTTC. Protein sequence: CASSQSGLGVEQYF.

CDR3 protein: CSVGPSLSETQYF. The CDR3 DNA reads TGCAGCGTTGGACCTTCACTAAGTGAGACCCAGTACTTC. This chain links TRBV29-1 with TRBJ2-5; D is ambiguous. V was cut by 4 bases and J by 5 bases, with 14 bases left in between. The CDR3 has 13 amino acids. CDR1 and CDR2 (germline): SQVTM, ANQGSEA.

The genes are TRBV4-1 and TRBJ1-4, with D possibly being TRBD1 (6 bases). Germline CDR1 reads MGHRA; CDR2 reads YSYEKL. Trimming removed 4 bases at V and 4 bases at J, with 10 bases between. This CDR3 is 14 amino acids long. As DNA, the CDR3 is TGCGCCAGCAGCCTACAGGGATTTAATGAAAAACTGTTTTTT. This gives the protein CASSLQGFNEKLFF.

The chain joins TRBV7-9 to TRBJ2-5; TRBD1 matches 7 bases. The trim removed 0 bases at V and 0 bases at J, leaving 7 bases unmatched. Germline V gene lookup returns CDR1 SEHNR and CDR2 FQNEAQ (reference sequence). This CDR3 comprises 17 residues. DNA of the CDR3: TGTGCCAGCAGCTTAGCACAGGGGCCCTCGTACCAAGAGACCCAGTACTTC. This codes for CASSLAQGPSYQETQYF.

The chain carries TRBV9 and TRBJ2-2; TRBD1 matches at 11 bases. From germline, CDR1 is SGDLS and CDR2 YYNGEE. V shed 0 bases, J shed 5 bases, and the junction held 9 bases outside the gene matches. The CDR3 has 18 residues. The CDR3 DNA reads TGTGCCAGCAGCGTAGGGGGACAGGGGGGATGGAAGACCGGGGAGCTGTTTTTT. Translation: CASSVGGQGGWKTGELFF.

The chain has TRBV5-6 and TRBJ1-3, with 9 nucleotides matching TRBD1. V lost 5 bases, J lost 6 bases, and 3 bases stayed unmatched. The CDR3 spans 13 residues. Germline assignment: CDR1 SGHDT and CDR2 YYEEEE. The CDR3 nucleotides read TGTGCCAGCAGACTACAGGGGGCAAACACCATATATTTT. This encodes CASRLQGANTIYF.

The V gene is TRBV7-2, the J gene TRBJ1-6; 8 bases map to TRBD1. The germline gives CDR1 SGHTA, CDR2 FQGNSA. Losses at the gene ends were 0 bases for V and 9 bases for J; bases not matched to a gene: 4. CDR3 size: 15 residues. The CDR3 bases are TGTGCCAGCAGCTTAGCCCAGGGGGCGAGTTCACCCCTCCACTTT. Amino acid sequence: CASSLAQGASSPLHF. Looking up the rest from reference TRBV7-2 and TRBJ1-6 gives the full variable domain: GAGVSQSPSNKVTEKGKDVELRCDPISGHTALYWYRQSLGQGLEFLIYFQGNSAPDKSGLPSDRFSAERTGGSVSTLTIQRTQQEDSAVYLCASSLAQGASSPLHFGNGTRLTVT.

V usage is TRBV3-1 (or the pseudogene TRBV3-2) and J usage is TRBJ1-3, with 7 bases matching TRBD1. After removal of 8 bases from V and 0 bases from J, the junction contained 7 bases not matched to a gene. This CDR3 spans 15 amino acids. Per the germline V gene, CDR1 is LGHDT and CDR2 is YNNKEL (reference sequence). The DNA for the CDR3 is TGTGCCAGCGGGACAGAACTAAGCTCTGGAAACACCATATATTTT. It is translated as CASGTELSSGNTIYF.

The rearrangement joins TRBV19 to TRBJ1-5; 7 bases are a match to TRBD1. Germline loops: CDR1 LNHDA, CDR2 SQIVND (reference sequence). With 6 bases clipped from V and 3 bases from J, the junction kept 11 bases outside the gene matches. The CDR3 loop spans 16 amino acids. The CDR3 loop is CASSHLTGVNNQPQHF. The CDR3 nucleotides read TGTGCCAGTAGCCATCTTACAGGGGTAAACAATCAGCCCCAGCATTTT.

Here the CDR3 reads CASSYPSDEQFF. The CDR3 DNA is TGTGCCAGCAGTTACCCTAGCGATGAGCAGTTCTTC. The genes are TRBV6-6 and TRBJ2-1; D might be TRBD2 (6 bases). This CDR3 is built from 12 residues. Germline V gene lookup returns CDR1 MNHNY and CDR2 SVGAGI (reference sequence). V gave up 2 bases and J gave up 8 bases, with 7 bases separating them.

Of note for this clone: The junction and the germline gene differ at one end; a read error may be behind it. The V and J genes are TRBV30 and TRBJ1-2; 9 nucleotides align to TRBD1. Germline V gene data show CDR1 as GTSNPN and CDR2 as SVGIG (reference sequence). This CDR3 is built from 13 residues. CDR3 protein: CAWNGDRVNPKSF. The DNA for the CDR3 is TGTGCCTGGAACGGGGACAGGGTCAACCCGAAGAGTTTC.

The J gene is TRBJ1-1, the V gene TRBV27; TRBD1 aligns across 8 bases. This CDR3 comprises 17 residues. With V trimmed by 5 bases and J by 3 bases, 14 bases remained unmatched. Per the germline V gene, CDR1 is MNHEY and CDR2 is SMNVEV (reference sequence). CDR3 loop: CASSADRVVYSDTEAFF. As DNA, the CDR3 is TGTGCCAGCAGTGCGGACAGGGTAGTTTATTCCGACACTGAAGCTTTCTTT.

CDR3 nucleotide sequence: TGTGCCATCACAGGGGGACCGAGCACAGATACGCAGTATTTT. Amino acids: CAITGGPSTDTQYF. The chain combines TRBV10-3 with TRBJ2-3, with 7 bases aligning to TRBD1. V was pared by 7 bases and J by 0 bases, with 4 bases of the junction left unmatched. The germline V gene encodes CDR1 ENHRY and CDR2 SYGVKD. The CDR3 has 14 amino acids.

This chain's CDR3 is CAWSVTGVAGELFF. CDR3 in DNA: TGTGCCTGGAGTGTAACCGGGGTGGCCGGGGAGCTGTTTTTT. This sequence joins TRBV30 and TRBJ2-2, with D perhaps matching TRBD2 (5 bases). Between the trimmed V and J ends, which lost 0 bases and 6 bases, there was a span of 11 bases. Germline V gives CDR1 GTSNPN, CDR2 SVGIG (reference sequence). This CDR3 has 14 amino acids.

The genes are TRBV19 and TRBJ2-2, with 9 nucleotides matching TRBD2. CDR1 is LNHDA and CDR2 is SQIVND in the germline V gene (reference sequence). The CDR3 totals 14 residues. V gave up 4 bases and J gave up 6 bases; unmatched junction bases: 3. CDR3 in amino acids: CASSSGRASGELFF. The CDR3 DNA sequence: TGTGCCAGTAGTAGCGGGAGGGCGTCCGGGGAGCTGTTTTTT.

The rearrangement links TRBV9 to TRBJ2-2; D perhaps matches TRBD2 (5 bases). The CDR3 loop spans 16 amino acids. Trimming stripped 0 bases from V and 0 bases from J, with 9 bases between. In germline, CDR1 is SGDLS, CDR2 YYNGEE. The CDR3 DNA reads TGTGCCAGCAGCGTAGGGCTAGCTGCGAACACCGGGGAGCTGTTTTTT. Translated: CASSVGLAANTGELFF.

A single count supports this clone. This chain links TRBV10-2 with TRBJ2-7, with 14 bases that match TRBD2. V shed 6 bases and J 6 bases; nucleotides not matched to a gene: 4. Per the germline V gene, CDR1 is WSHSY and CDR2 is SAAADI. The length of the CDR3 is 14 residues. The CDR3 nucleotides read TGCGCCAGCAGGACTAGCGGGAGGGGCCTCGAGCAGTACTTC. This sequence encodes CASRTSGRGLEQYF.

The CDR3, as DNA: TGTGCCAGCAGCCCGCTGGGACTAGCGCGTAGCTCCTACGAGCAGTACTTC. As protein: CASSPLGLARSSYEQYF. V and J are TRBV28 and TRBJ2-7; 10 bases match TRBD2. The CDR3 contains 17 residues. The V segment lost 6 bases and the J segment 0 bases; nucleotides outside the gene matches: 11. Germline V gives CDR1 MDHEN, CDR2 SYDVKM. Full variable domain (missing parts from reference TRBV28 and TRBJ2-7): DVKVTQSSRYLVKRTGEKVFLECVQDMDHENMFWYRQDPGLGLRLIYFSYDVKMKEKGDIPEGYSVSREKKERFSLILESASTNQTSMYLCASSPLGLARSSYEQYFGPGTRLTVT.

The V call is TRBV6-2 or TRBV6-3, the J call TRBJ2-5; 8 bases line up with TRBD1. The junction had 15 bases not matched to a gene; V was cut back by 2 bases and J by 7 bases. CDR3 size: 17 residues. The germline CDR1 and CDR2 sequences are MNHEY and SVGEGT. CDR3 amino acids: CASSYHLGVGQGVTQYF. The CDR3 nucleotides are TGTGCCAGCAGTTACCACCTAGGGGTCGGACAGGGAGTGACCCAGTACTTC.

The gene calls are TRBV12-3 or TRBV12-4 and TRBJ1-1; D not resolved. Trimming took 0 bases from V and 0 from J, leaving 2 bases between them. The CDR3 extends over 13 amino acids. CDR3 protein: CASSLAVNTEAFF. CDR3 sequence (DNA): TGTGCCAGCAGTTTAGCCGTGAACACTGAAGCTTTCTTT.

V usage is TRBV28 and J usage is TRBJ1-1; TRBD1 agrees at 8 bases. In germline, CDR1 is MDHEN, CDR2 SYDVKM. The V gene end was trimmed by 4 bases and the J gene end by 6 bases; junction bases not matched to a gene: 7. The CDR3 is 14 residues long. The CDR3 region is CASSYGTGVPEAFF. The CDR3, as DNA: TGTGCCAGCAGTTACGGGACAGGCGTACCTGAAGCTTTCTTT.

The V and J genes are TRBV5-1 and TRBJ1-3; 7 nucleotides align to TRBD1. The V gene's germline CDR1 is SGHRS and CDR2 YFSETQ. This CDR3 region has 18 residues. Trimming at V came to 1 base and at J to 0 bases, leaving 10 bases not matched to a gene. The CDR3 region has the DNA TGCGCCAGCAGCTTGCTCGGAACAGGGGTTACCTCTGGAAACACCATATATTTT. This gives the protein CASSLLGTGVTSGNTIYF.

The chain has TRBV18 and TRBJ2-7; D possibly corresponds to TRBD1 (7 bases). CDR1 and CDR2 from the germline V gene are KGHSH and LQKENI. The V and J ends lost 8 bases and 3 bases respectively, with 20 bases between them. This CDR3 is built from 15 residues. CDR3: CASALSTGTDYEQYF. The CDR3 DNA reads TGTGCCAGCGCATTATCGACAGGGACTGACTACGAGCAGTACTTC.

This clone was seen a single time. This chain connects TRBV30 to TRBJ2-7; TRBD1 might be the D (5 bases). The V gene lost 2 bases and the J gene lost 3 bases, with 14 bases spanning the gap. The germline gives CDR1 GTSNPN, CDR2 SVGIG (reference sequence). This CDR3 is built from 14 residues. The CDR3 here is CAWSPKGAIYEQYF. CDR3 DNA sequence: TGTGCCTGGAGTCCCAAAGGGGCAATCTACGAGCAGTACTTC.